The subject of this entry is one T cell receptor (beta chain). Between the trimmed V and J ends, which lost 4 bases and 2 bases, there was a span of 14 bases. The V gene's germline CDR1 is LNHDA and CDR2 SQIVND (reference sequence). The CDR3 runs 15 residues. These data belong to a study of control samples from healthy donors and cancer patients. Clones were sequenced by immunoSEQ multiplex PCR, and TCRdb holds only the in-frame ones, with some missing. The sample holds more than 80,000 clones; approximately 93% are singletons and the top ten take approximately 7.9%. The chain carries TRBV19 and TRBJ1-2, with unresolved D. The sequenced material came from blood. The TCR was taken from a young man in good health. The CDR3 sequence: CASSTRKGSNYGYTF. The CDR3 bases are TGTGCCAGTAGTACACGTAAGGGTTCAAACTATGGCTACACCTTC.